The rows below give T cell receptor beta chains drawn from one sample of a study of T cell responses to AZD1222 COVID-19 vaccine. Profiling relied on immunoSEQ multiplex PCR, and the TCRdb table lists in-frame clones only, not all of them. Here the sample table reports about 140,000 clones. The sample consisted of peripheral blood. These receptors all come from an adult in good health. CDR3s include the opening cysteine and the closing phenylalanine or tryptophan. The D gene is left open where the match is weak.

>TRBJ2-1|NA|13|TRBV5-6
TGTGCCAGCAGCTTGGGGGGGCCCAATGAGCAGTTCTTC
CASSLGGPNEQFF
>TRBJ2-2|TRBD2|16|TRBV3-1/TRBV3-2
TGTGCCAGCAGCCAAGAGGGCGGGGGGAACACCGGGGAGCTGTTTTTT
CASSQEGGGNTGELFF
>TRBJ2-7|TRBD2|17|TRBV10-3
TGTGCCATCAGTGAGTCAGTGGAAAAGCGGGGGGTCTACGAGCAGTACTTC
CAISESVEKRGVYEQYF
>TRBJ1-2|NA|12|TRBV7-2
TGTGCCAGCAGCGACAATAACTATGGCTACACCTTC
CASSDNNYGYTF
>TRBJ1-2|TRBD1|14|TRBV6-5
TGTGCCAGCAGTTACAGAAACAGGGGGGATGGCTACACCTTC
CASSYRNRGDGYTF
>TRBJ1-2|NA|13|TRBV9
TGTGCCAGCAGCGTAAACACTAACTATGGCTACACCTTC
CASSVNTNYGYTF
>TRBJ1-1|NA|12|TRBV12-5
TGTGCTAGTGGTTTGGAAAGGACTGAAGCTTTCTTT
CASGLERTEAFF
>TRBJ1-3|NA|15|TRBV11-2
TGTGCCAGCAGCCCCCGGCCCACCTCTGGAAACACCATATATTTT
CASSPRPTSGNTIYF
>TRBJ1-1|NA|16|TRBV2
TGTGCCAGCAGGTCACAGCCGAGTACCGTGGACACTGAAGCTTTCTTT
CASRSQPSTVDTEAFF
>TRBJ1-6|NA|16|TRBV7-2
TGTGCCAGCAGCTTATCGGGAGGACAGAATAATTCACCCCTCCACTTT
CASSLSGGQNNSPLHF
>TRBJ2-3|NA|15|TRBV6-4
TGTGCCACCCGTCCGGGGGCGGGGAACACAGATACGCAGTATTTT
CATRPGAGNTDTQYF
>TRBJ1-3|NA|15|TRBV13
TGTGCCAGCAGCCCCTCCCAGGCAGGGAGAAACACCATATATTTT
CASSPSQAGRNTIYF
>TRBJ1-2|NA|15|TRBV7-9
TGTGCCAGCAGCTCCTCCCTCCTCAGGGGAGACGGCTACACCTTC
CASSSSLLRGDGYTF
>TRBJ2-7|NA|14|TRBV21-1
TGTGCCAGCAGCCCCTGGGGCCCAACCTACGAGCAGTACTTC
CASSPWGPTYEQYF
>TRBJ1-5|NA|15|TRBV6-5
TGTGCCACCAGTAGTGGAGTAGGCAGCAATCAGCCCCAGCATTTT
CATSSGVGSNQPQHF
>TRBJ1-5|NA|15|TRBV3-1/TRBV3-2
TGTGCCAGCAGCCAAGGGACAGCCCCTCCTCAGCCCCAGCATTTT
CASSQGTAPPQPQHF
>TRBJ1-1|NA|14|TRBV18
TGTGCCAGCTCACCACAGGAATCGAACACTGAAGCTTTCTTT
CASSPQESNTEAFF
>TRBJ1-1|NA|15|TRBV11-2
TGTGCCAGCAGCTTAAGTGGACAGTCAAACACTGAAGCTTTCTTT
CASSLSGQSNTEAFF
>TRBJ2-4|TRBD2|14|TRBV7-9
TGTGCCAGCAGCTTAGCCGGGGGGAAAAACATTCAGTACTTC
CASSLAGGKNIQYF
>TRBJ2-3|NA|13|TRBV14
TGTGCCAGCAGCCTACGAGGGGCAGATACGCAGTATTTT
CASSLRGADTQYF
>TRBJ2-7|NA|13|TRBV5-1
TGCGCCAGCAGCTCGGACTTCGGGCGCGAGCAGTACTTC
CASSSDFGREQYF
>TRBJ1-1|NA|13|TRBV9
TGTGCCAGCAGCGTAGTGGAGAGCACTGAAGCTTTCTTT
CASSVVESTEAFF
>TRBJ1-2|NA|14|TRBV19
TGTGCCAGTAGTCTGCCCCTAGGGCGGCGTGGCTACACCTTC
CASSLPLGRRGYTF
>TRBJ1-1|NA|14|TRBV18
TGTGCCAGCTCACCGGGACTTATGGACACTGAAGCTTTCTTT
CASSPGLMDTEAFF
>TRBJ2-3|TRBD2|16|TRBV6-6
TGTGCCAGCAGTTACGTTAGGCCTAGCGGGGGTCATACGCAGTATTTT
CASSYVRPSGGHTQYF
>TRBJ2-1|NA|16|TRBV16
TGTGCCAGCAGCCTCCGGGGGACATTCACATACAATGAGCAGTTCTTC
CASSLRGTFTYNEQFF
>TRBJ1-4|TRBD1|13|TRBV6-6
TGTGCCGTCCGGACAGGGGACGGTGAAAAACTGTTTTTT
CAVRTGDGEKLFF
>TRBJ2-7|TRBD1|17|TRBV10-3
TGTGCCATCAGTGAGTCCACAGGGGGTGAGGGGGCCTACGAGCAGTACTTC
CAISESTGGEGAYEQYF
>TRBJ2-1|NA|14|TRBV5-1
TGCGCCAGCAGCTTGAACGGGAACTACAATGAGCAGTTCTTC
CASSLNGNYNEQFF
>TRBJ1-4|NA|14|TRBV28
TGTGCCAGCAGTTTAGGACGGTATAATGAAAAACTGTTTTTT
CASSLGRYNEKLFF
>TRBJ1-6|NA|19|TRBV3-1/TRBV3-2
TGTGCCAGCAGCCAAACATTTGAGACAAAAAGCTCCTATAATTCACCCCTCCACTTT
CASSQTFETKSSYNSPLHF
>TRBJ2-1|NA|16|TRBV4-1
TGCGCCAGCAGCCAAGTGGGGCAGGGGAACTACAATGAGCAGTTCTTC
CASSQVGQGNYNEQFF
>TRBJ2-2|TRBD1|15|TRBV9
TGTGCCAGCAGCGTGGGGACAGGGGAAACCGGGGAGCTGTTTTTT
CASSVGTGETGELFF
>TRBJ2-7|NA|15|TRBV9
TGTGCCAGCAGCCCTGGTACGGCTTTCTCCTACGAGCAGTACTTC
CASSPGTAFSYEQYF
>TRBJ2-2|NA|16|TRBV10-3
TGTGCCATCAGTGAGTTCTTGGGCACCAACACCGGGGAGCTGTTTTTT
CAISEFLGTNTGELFF
>TRBJ1-2|TRBD1|13|TRBV7-3
TGTGCCAGCAGCTTTGGGTCAGGGGGAGGCTACACCTTC
CASSFGSGGGYTF